The TCR beta chain under discussion was sequenced for a study of shared T cell receptors in the human thymus. Here immunoSEQ multiplex PCR was the method, and the copy in TCRdb shows in-frame clones only, minus some. The sample has 500,000 to 550,000 clones; more than 75% are singletons. CDR3 length: 13 residues. With 3 bases removed from V and 11 bases from J, the gap between germline ends came to 15 bases. Germline V CDR1 and CDR2: KGHSH, LQKENI. These data are also associated with another study on human thymus T cells. As reported in that work: Donation was from healthy Finnish infants who were having corrective surgery that addressed congenital heart defects.

The sequenced sample was thymocytes. The TCR sequence derives from a boy younger than two with a congenital heart defect. The chain has TRBV18 and TRBJ2-3; possible D gene TRBD1, 5 bases. The CDR3 nucleotides are TGTGCCAGCTCACCTTCCAGACAGCCGAAGCAGTATTTT. Its translation is CASSPSRQPKQYF.